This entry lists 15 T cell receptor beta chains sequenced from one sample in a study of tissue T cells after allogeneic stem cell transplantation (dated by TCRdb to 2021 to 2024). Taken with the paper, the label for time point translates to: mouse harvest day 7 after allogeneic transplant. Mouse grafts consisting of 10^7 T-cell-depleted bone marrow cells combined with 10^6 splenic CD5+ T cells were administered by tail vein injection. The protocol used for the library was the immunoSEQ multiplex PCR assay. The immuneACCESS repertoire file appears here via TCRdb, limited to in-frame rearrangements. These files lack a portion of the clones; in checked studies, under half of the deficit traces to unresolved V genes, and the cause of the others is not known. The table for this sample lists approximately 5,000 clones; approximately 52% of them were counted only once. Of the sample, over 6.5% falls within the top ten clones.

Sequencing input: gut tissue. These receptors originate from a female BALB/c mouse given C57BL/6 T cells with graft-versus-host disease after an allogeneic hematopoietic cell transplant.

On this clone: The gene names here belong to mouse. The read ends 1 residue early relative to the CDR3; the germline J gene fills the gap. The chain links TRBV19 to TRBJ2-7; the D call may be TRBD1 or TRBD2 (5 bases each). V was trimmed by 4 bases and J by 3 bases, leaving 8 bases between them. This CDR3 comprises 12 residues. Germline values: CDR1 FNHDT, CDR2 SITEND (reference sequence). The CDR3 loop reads CASSRDGYEQYF. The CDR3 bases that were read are TGTGCCAGCAGTCGGGACGGCTATGAACAGTAC.

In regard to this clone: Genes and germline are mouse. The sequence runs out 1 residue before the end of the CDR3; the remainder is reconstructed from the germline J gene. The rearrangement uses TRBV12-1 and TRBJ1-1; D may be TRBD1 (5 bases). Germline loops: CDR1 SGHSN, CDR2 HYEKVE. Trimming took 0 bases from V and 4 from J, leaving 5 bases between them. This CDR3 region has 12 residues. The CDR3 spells CASSLQGTEVFF. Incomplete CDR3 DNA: TGTGCCAGCTCTCTCCAGGGCACAGAAGTCTTC. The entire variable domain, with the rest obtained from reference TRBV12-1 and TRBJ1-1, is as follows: DSGVVQSPRHIIKEKGGRSVLTCIPISGHSNVVWYQQTLGKELKFLIQHYEKVERDKGFLPSRFSVQQFDDYHSEMNMSALELEDSAMYFCASSLQGTEVFFGKGTRLTVV.

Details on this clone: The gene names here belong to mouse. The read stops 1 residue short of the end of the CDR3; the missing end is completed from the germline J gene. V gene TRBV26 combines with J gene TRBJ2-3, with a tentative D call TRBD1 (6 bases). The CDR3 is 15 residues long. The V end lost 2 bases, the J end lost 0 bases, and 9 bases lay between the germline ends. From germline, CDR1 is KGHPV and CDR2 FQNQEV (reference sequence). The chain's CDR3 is CASSLGTTSAETLYF. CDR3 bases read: TGTGCCAGCAGTCTGGGGACAACTAGTGCAGAAACGCTGTAT. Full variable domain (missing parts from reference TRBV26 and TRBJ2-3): NSKVIQTPRYLVKGQGQKAKMRCIPEKGHPVVFWYQQNKNNEFKFLINFQNQEVLQQIDMTEKRFSAECPSNSPCSLEIQSSEAGDSALYLCASSLGTTSAETLYFGSGTRLTVL.

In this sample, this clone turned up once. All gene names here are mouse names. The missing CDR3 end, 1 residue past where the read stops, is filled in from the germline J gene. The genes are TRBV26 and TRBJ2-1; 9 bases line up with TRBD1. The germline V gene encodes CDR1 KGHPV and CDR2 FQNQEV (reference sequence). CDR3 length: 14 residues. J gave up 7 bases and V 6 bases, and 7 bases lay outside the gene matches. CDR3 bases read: TGTGCCAGCAGGTTTAGACAGGGGGGAGCTGAGCAGTTC. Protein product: CASRFRQGGAEQF. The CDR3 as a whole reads CASRFRQGGAEQFF.

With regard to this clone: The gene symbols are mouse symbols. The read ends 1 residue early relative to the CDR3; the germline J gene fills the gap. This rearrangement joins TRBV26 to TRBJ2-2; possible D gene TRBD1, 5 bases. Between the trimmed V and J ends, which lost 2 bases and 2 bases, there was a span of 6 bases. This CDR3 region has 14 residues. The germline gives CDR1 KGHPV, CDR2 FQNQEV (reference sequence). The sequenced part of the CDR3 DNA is TGTGCCAGCAGTCTGGCAGGGAACACCGGGCAGCTCTAC. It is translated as CASSLAGNTGQLY. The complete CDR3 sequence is CASSLAGNTGQLYF.

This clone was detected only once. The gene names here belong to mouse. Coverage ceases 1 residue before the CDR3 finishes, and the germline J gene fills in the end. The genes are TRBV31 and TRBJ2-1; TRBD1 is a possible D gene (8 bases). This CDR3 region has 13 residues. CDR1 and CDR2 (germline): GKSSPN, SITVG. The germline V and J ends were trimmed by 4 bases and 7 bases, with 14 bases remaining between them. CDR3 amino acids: CAWTHRGGAEQFF. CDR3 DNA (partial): TGTGCCTGGACCCACAGGGGGGGGGCTGAGCAGTTC.

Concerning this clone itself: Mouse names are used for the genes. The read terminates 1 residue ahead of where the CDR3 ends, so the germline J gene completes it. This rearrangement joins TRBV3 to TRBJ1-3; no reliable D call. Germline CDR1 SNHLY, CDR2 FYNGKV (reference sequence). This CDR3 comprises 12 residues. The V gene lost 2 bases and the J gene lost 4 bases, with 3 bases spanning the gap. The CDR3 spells CASSLPGNTLYF. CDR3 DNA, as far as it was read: TGTGCCAGCAGCTTACCCGGAAATACGCTCTAT.

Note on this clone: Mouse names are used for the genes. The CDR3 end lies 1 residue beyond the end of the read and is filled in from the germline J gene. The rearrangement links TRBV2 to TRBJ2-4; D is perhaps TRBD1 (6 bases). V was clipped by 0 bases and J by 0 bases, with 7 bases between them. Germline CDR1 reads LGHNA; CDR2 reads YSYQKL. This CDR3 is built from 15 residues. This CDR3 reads CASSQEGQSQNTLYF. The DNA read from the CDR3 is TGTGCCAGCAGCCAAGAAGGACAGAGTCAAAACACCTTGTAC. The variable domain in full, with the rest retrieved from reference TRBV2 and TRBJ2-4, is DPKIIQKPKYLVAVTGSEKILICEQYLGHNAMYWYRQSAKKPLEFMFSYSYQKLMDNQTASSRFQPQSSKKNHLDLQITALKPDDSATYFCASSQEGQSQNTLYFGAGTRLSVL.

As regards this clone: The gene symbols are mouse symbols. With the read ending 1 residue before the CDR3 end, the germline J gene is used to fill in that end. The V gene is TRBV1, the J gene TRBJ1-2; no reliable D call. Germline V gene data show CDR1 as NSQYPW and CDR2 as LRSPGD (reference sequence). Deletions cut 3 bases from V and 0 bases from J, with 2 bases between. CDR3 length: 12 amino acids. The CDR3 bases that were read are TGCACCTGCAGTGCCCCAAACTCCGACTACACC. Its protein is CTCSAPNSDYT. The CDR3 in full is CTCSAPNSDYTF.

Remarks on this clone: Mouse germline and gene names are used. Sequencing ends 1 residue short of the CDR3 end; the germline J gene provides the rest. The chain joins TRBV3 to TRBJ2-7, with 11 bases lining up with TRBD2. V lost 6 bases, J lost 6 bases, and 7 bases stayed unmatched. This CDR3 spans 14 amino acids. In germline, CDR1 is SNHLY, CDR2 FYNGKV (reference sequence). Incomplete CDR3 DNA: TGTGCCAGCAGGTCCTACTGGGGGGGCGTTGAACAGTAC. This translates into CASRSYWGGVEQY. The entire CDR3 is CASRSYWGGVEQYF. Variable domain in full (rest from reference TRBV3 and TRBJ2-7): GPKVLQIPSHQIIDMGQMVTLNCDPVSNHLYFYWYKQILGQQMEFLVNFYNGKVMEKSKLFKDQFSVERPDGSYFTLKIQPTALEDSAVYFCASRSYWGGVEQYFGPGTRLTVL.

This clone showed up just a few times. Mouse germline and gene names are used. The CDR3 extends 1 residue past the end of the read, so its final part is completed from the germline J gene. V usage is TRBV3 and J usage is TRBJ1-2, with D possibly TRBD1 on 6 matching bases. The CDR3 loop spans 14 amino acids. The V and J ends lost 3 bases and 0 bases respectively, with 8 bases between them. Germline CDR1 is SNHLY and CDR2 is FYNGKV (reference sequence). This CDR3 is CASSFRGANSDYTF. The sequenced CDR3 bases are TGTGCCAGCAGCTTCAGGGGTGCAAACTCCGACTACACC. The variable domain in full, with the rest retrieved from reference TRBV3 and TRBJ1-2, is GPKVLQIPSHQIIDMGQMVTLNCDPVSNHLYFYWYKQILGQQMEFLVNFYNGKVMEKSKLFKDQFSVERPDGSYFTLKIQPTALEDSAVYFCASSFRGANSDYTFGSGTRLLVI.

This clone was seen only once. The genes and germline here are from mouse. The DNA read from the CDR3 is TGTGCCAGCAGTCGACAGGGGCCCACAGAAGTCTTC. Protein: CASSRQGPTEVF. The whole CDR3 protein reads CASSRQGPTEVFF. V gene TRBV26 combines with J gene TRBJ1-1; 8 bases line up with TRBD1. The CDR3 goes on 1 residue after the read ends, and that part is filled in from the germline J gene. The ends lost 4 bases at V and 4 bases at J; junction bases unmatched: 2. CDR1 is KGHPV, CDR2 FQNQEV, per germline (reference sequence). This CDR3 has 13 residues.

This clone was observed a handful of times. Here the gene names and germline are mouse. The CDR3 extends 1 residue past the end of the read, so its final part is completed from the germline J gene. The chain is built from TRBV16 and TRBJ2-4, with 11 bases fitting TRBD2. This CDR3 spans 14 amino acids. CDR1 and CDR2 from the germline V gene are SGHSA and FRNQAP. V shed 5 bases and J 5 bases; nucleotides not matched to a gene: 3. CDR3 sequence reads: CASSAGTGGNTLYF. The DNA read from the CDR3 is TGTGCAAGCAGCGCCGGGACTGGGGGAAACACCTTGTAC.

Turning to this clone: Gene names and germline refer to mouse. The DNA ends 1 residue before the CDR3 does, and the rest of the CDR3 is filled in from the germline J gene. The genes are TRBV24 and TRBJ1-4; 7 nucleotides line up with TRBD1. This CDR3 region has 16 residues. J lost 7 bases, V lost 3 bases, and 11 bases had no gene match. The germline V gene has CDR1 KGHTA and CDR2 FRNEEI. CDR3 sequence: CASSLQGRGWGERLFF. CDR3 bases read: TGTGCCAGCAGTCTCCAGGGCAGGGGGTGGGGCGAAAGATTATTT.

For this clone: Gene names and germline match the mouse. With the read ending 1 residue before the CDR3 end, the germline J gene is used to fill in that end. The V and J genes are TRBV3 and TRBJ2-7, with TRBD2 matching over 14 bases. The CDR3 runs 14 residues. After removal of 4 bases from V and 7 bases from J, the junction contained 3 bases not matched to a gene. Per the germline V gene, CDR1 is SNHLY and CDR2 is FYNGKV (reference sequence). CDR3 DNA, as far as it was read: TGTGCCAGCAGCTCGGGACTGGGGGGGCGAGAACAGTAC. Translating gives CASSSGLGGREQY. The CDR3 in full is CASSSGLGGREQYF.